This T cell receptor beta chain was profiled in a study of shared clonotypes between healthy human individuals. This CDR3 comprises 14 residues. Per the germline V gene, CDR1 is PRHDT and CDR2 is FYEKMQ (reference sequence). Trimming cost V 4 bases and J 2 bases, with 11 bases left between them. Overall study results and limits: Estimated richness values were generally larger in naive subsets than in memory subsets. Generation probabilities were higher for clonotypes shared across all four sorted-subset donors than for unshared ones.

As defined, naive CD8 cells were CD45RO-negative and positively selected for CCR7, with terminally differentiated effector memory CD45RA+ cells excluded. Only Caucasian adults living in Nashville, Tennessee served as donors. At the deep level, the assay was run. The data were produced by immunoSEQ multiplex PCR, yet TCRdb's version contains in-frame clones alone and is incomplete. This sample has about 2 million clones, with roughly 94% found just once. Points on this clone: Its matching antigen is unknown.

The source of this sequence is a young man in good health. The genes are TRBV13 and TRBJ2-5, with D tentatively TRBD1 or TRBD2 (5 bases each). Sequenced: naive CD8+ T cells sorted from blood. CDR3 in DNA: TGTGCCAGCAGCTCTGGGACCGGTCAAGAGACCCAGTACTTC. It is translated as CASSSGTGQETQYF. Filled out from reference TRBV13 and TRBJ2-5, the complete variable domain reads AAGVIQSPRHLIKEKRETATLKCYPIPRHDTVYWYQQGPGQDPQFLISFYEKMQSDKGSIPDRFSAQQFSDYHSELNMSSLELGDSALYFCASSSGTGQETQYFGPGTRLLVL.